This T cell receptor (beta chain) was observed in a study of response to subunit inactivated influenza vaccine. For this clonotype: The antigen is not known.

Study results and limitations: Each seasonal flu vaccination may recruit only limited new T cells, authors suggested.

TCRdb reprocessed the RT-PCR reads via MiXCR and lists one record per CDR3 protein. The sample includes about 540,000 distinct CDR3 sequences, about 15% of them seen just once. The material was PBMCs from blood, obtained approximately 13 days after vaccination. The receptor was isolated from a man in his fifties who received an inactivated influenza vaccine.

The CDR3 DNA reads TGTGCCAGCAGCTTAGAGAAGAGCTCCTACAATGAGCAGTTCTTC. Its translation: CASSLEKSSYNEQFF. The V call is TRBV7-2, the J call TRBJ2-1; D remains ambiguous. Per germline, CDR1 SGHTA and CDR2 FQGNSA. Trimming took off 1 base at V and 0 bases at J, with 7 bases between the two ends. The CDR3 has 15 residues. Filled out from reference TRBV7-2 and TRBJ2-1, the complete variable domain reads GAGVSQSPSNKVTEKGKDVELRCDPISGHTALYWYRQSLGQGLEFLIYFQGNSAPDKSGLPSDRFSAERTGGSVSTLTIQRTQQEDSAVYLCASSLEKSSYNEQFFGPGTRLTVL.